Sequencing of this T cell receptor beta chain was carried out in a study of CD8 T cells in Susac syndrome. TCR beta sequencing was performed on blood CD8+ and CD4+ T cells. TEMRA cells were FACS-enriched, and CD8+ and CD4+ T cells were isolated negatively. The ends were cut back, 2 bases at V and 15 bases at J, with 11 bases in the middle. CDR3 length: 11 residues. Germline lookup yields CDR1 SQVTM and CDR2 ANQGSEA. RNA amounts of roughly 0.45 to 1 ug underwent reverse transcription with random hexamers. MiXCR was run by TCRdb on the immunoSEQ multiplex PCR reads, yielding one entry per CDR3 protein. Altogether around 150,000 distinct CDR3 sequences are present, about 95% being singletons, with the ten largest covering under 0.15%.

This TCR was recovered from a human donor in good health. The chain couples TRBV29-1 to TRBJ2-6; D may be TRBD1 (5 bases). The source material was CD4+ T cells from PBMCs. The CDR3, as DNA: TGCAGCGTTGAACAGGGTTCGGACCTGACTTTC. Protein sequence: CSVEQGSDLTF.